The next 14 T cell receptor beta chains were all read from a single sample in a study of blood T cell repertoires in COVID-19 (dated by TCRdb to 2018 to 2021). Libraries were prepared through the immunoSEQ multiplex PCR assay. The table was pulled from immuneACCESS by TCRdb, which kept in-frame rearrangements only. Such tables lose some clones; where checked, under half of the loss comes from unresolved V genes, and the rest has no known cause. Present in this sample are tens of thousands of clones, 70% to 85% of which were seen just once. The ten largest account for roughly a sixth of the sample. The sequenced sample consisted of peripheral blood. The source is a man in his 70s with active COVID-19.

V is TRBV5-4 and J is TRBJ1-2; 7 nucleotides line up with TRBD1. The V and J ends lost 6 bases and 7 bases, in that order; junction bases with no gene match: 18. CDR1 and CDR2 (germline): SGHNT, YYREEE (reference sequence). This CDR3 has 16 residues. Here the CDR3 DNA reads TGTGCCAGCAATCGCCAGGGGGAAGGATTTGGGGTTGGCTACACCTTC. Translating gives CASNRQGEGFGVGYTF. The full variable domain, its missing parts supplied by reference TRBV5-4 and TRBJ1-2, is ETGVTQSPTHLIKTRGQQVTLRCSSQSGHNTVSWYQQALGQGPQFIFQYYREEENGRGNFPPRFSGLQFPNYSSELNVNALELDDSALYLCASNRQGEGFGVGYTFGSGTRLTVV.

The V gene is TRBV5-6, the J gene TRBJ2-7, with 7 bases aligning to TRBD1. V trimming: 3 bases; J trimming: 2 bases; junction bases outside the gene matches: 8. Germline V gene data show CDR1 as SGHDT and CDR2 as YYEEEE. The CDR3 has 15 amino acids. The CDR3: CASSWSPTGTYEQYF. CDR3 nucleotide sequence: TGTGCCAGCAGCTGGTCCCCGACAGGGACCTACGAGCAGTACTTC.

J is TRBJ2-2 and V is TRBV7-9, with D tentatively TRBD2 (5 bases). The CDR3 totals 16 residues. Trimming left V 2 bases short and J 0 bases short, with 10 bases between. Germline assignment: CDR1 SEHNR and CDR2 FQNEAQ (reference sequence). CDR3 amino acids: CASSLTHGANTGELFF. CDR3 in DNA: TGTGCCAGCAGCTTAACCCACGGGGCGAACACCGGGGAGCTGTTTTTT.

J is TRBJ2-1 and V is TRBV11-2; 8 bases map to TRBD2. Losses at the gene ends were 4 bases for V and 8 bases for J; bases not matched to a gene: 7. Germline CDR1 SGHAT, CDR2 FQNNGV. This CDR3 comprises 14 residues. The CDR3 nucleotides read TGTGCCAGCAGCTCGGGACTAGGGATTGATGAGCAGTTCTTC. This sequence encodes CASSSGLGIDEQFF.

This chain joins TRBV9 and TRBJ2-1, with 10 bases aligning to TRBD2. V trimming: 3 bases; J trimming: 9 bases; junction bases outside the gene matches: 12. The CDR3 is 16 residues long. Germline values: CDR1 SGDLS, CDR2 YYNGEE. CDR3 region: CASSARVSGRSSEQFF. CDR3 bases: TGTGCCAGCAGCGCCAGAGTTAGCGGGAGGTCTAGTGAGCAGTTCTTC.

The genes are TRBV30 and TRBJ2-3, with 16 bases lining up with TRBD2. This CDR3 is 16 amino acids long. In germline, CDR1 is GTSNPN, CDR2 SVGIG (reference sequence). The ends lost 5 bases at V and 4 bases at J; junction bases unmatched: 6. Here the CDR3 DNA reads TGTGCCTGGGAACCGGGACTAGCGGGAGGGGCAGATACGCAGTATTTT. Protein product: CAWEPGLAGGADTQYF.

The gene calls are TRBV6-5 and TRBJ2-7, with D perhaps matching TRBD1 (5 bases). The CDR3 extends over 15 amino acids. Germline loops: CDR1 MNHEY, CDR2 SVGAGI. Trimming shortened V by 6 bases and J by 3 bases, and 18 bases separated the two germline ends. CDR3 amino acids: CASSPLASGIYEQYF. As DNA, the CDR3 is TGTGCCAGCAGCCCCTTAGCCTCAGGGATCTACGAGCAGTACTTC.

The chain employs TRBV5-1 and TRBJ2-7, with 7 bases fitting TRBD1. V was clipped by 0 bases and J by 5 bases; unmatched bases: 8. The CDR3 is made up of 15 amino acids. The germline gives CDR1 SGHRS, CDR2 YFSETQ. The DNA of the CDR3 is TGCGCCAGCAGCTTGGTGGCAGGGGGTACCAACGAGCAGTACTTC. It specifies CASSLVAGGTNEQYF.

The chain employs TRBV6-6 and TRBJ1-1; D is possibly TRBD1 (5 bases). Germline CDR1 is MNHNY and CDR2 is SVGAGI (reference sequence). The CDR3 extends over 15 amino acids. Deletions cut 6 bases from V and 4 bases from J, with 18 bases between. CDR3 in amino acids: CASRRGTSGVTEAFF. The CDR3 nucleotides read TGTGCCAGCAGGCGGGGGACGAGTGGAGTCACTGAAGCTTTCTTT.

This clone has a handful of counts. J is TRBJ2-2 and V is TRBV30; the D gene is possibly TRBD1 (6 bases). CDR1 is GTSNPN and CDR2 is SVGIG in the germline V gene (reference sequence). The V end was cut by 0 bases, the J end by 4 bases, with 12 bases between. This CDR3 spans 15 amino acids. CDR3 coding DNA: TGTGCCTGGAGTGTGGGGACATCCTCCACCGGGGAGCTGTTTTTT. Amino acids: CAWSVGTSSTGELFF.

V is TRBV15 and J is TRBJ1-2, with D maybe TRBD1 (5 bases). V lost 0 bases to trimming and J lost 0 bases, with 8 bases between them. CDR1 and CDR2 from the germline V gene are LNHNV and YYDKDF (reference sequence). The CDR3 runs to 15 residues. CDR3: CATSREGRTNYGYTF. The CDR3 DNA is TGTGCCACCAGCAGAGAGGGGCGAACTAACTATGGCTACACCTTC. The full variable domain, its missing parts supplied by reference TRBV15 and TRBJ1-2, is DAMVIQNPRYQVTQFGKPVTLSCSQTLNHNVMYWYQQKSSQAPKLLFHYYDKDFNNEADTPDNFQSRRPNTSFCFLDIRSPGLGDTAMYLCATSREGRTNYGYTFGSGTRLTVV.

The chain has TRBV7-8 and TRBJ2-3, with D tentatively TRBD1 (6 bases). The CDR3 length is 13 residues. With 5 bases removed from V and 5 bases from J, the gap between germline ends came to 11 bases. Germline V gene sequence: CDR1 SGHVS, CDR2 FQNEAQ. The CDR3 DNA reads TGTGCCAGCAGCCGAGGGGGAGAAGATACGCAGTATTTT. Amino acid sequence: CASSRGGEDTQYF.

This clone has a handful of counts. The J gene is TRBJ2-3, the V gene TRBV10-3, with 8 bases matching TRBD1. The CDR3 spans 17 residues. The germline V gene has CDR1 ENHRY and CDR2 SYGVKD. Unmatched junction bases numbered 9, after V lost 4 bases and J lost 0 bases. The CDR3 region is CAISGDRGGTSTDTQYF. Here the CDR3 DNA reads TGTGCCATCAGTGGCGACAGGGGCGGGACTAGCACAGATACGCAGTATTTT.

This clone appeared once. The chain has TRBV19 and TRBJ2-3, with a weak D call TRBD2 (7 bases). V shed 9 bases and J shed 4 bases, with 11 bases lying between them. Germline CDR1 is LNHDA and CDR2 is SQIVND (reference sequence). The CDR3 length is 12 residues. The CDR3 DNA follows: TGTGCCAGCATGGGGGGGCCAGATACGCAGTATTTT. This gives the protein CASMGGPDTQYF.